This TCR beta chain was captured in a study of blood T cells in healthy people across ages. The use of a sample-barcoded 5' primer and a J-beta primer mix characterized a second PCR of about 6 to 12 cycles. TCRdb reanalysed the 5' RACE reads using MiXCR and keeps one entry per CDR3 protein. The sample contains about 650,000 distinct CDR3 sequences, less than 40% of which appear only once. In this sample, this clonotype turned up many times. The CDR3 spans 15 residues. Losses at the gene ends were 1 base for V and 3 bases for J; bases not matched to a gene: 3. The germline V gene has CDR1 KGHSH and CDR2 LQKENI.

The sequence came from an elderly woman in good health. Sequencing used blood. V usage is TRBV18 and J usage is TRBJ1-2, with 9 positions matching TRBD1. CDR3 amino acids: CASSPRTGADYGYTF. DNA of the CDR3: TGTGCCAGCTCACCACGGACAGGGGCGGACTATGGCTACACCTTC.